These 32 T cell receptor beta chains came from one sample sequenced in a study of OX40 agonist ivuxolimab in advanced cancers. The protocol was immunoSEQ multiplex PCR, while the TCRdb copy is restricted to in-frame clones and leaves out a portion. This table has 40,000 to 50,000 clones, around 90% appearing once. The sample consisted of CD4+ or CD8+ T cells sorted from blood, taken in a trial of the OX40 agonist ivuxolimab. These receptors originate from an adult with an advanced solid tumor such as melanoma, head and neck, liver or kidney cancer.

The chain has TRBV5-1 and TRBJ1-5; D gene ambiguous. V dropped 0 bases and J dropped 1 base, with 2 bases sitting between them. This CDR3 has 13 residues. Germline V gene sequence: CDR1 SGHRS, CDR2 YFSETQ. CDR3 bases: TGCGCCAGCAGCTTGGAAAGCAATCAGCCCCAGCATTTT. Amino acids: CASSLESNQPQHF.

The chain employs TRBV20-1 and TRBJ2-5, with D possibly called TRBD1 or TRBD2 (5 bases each). The CDR3 runs to 11 residues. Germline-derived CDR1 and CDR2 are DFQATT and SNEGSKA (reference sequence). The V and J ends lost 6 bases and 9 bases respectively, with 14 bases between them. The CDR3: CSARDGPPQYF. The CDR3 nucleotides read TGCAGTGCCAGGGACGGGCCGCCCCAGTACTTC.

The V and J genes are TRBV11-3 and TRBJ2-5; 9 nucleotides align to TRBD2. This CDR3 is 14 amino acids long. Per the germline V gene, CDR1 is SGHNT and CDR2 is YENEEA. The junction had 6 bases not matched to a gene; V was cut back by 5 bases and J by 5 bases. The CDR3 here is CASSISGSLETQYF. The CDR3 DNA reads TGTGCCAGCAGCATTAGCGGGAGCTTGGAGACCCAGTACTTC.

The chain employs TRBV9 and TRBJ2-3; 7 bases line up with TRBD2. The CDR3 consists of 14 residues. Germline V lookup: CDR1 SGDLS, CDR2 YYNGEE. V gave up 2 bases and J gave up 0 bases; unmatched junction bases: 0. CDR3 sequence reads: CASSVGGSTDTQYF. The CDR3 DNA is TGTGCCAGCAGCGTCGGGGGGAGCACAGATACGCAGTATTTT.

This clone was picked up a small number of times. The rearrangement links TRBV19 to TRBJ1-6, with a tentative D call TRBD1 (5 bases). Germline loops: CDR1 LNHDA, CDR2 SQIVND (reference sequence). V was clipped by 3 bases and J by 0 bases, with 6 bases between them. The length of the CDR3 is 15 residues. The CDR3 reads CASSMTASYNSPLHF. In DNA, the CDR3 is TGTGCCAGTAGTATGACAGCCTCCTATAATTCACCCCTCCACTTT.

The chain is built from TRBV5-6 and TRBJ2-3, with 9 bases aligning to TRBD1. In germline, CDR1 is SGHDT, CDR2 YYEEEE. The CDR3 runs 13 residues. Unmatched junction bases numbered 1, after V lost 4 bases and J lost 4 bases. CDR3 loop: CASSRDRADTQYF. The CDR3 bases are TGTGCCAGCAGCAGGGACAGGGCAGATACGCAGTATTTT.

Only one count was recorded for this clone. The rearrangement links TRBV4-1 to TRBJ1-1; D is perhaps TRBD1 (5 bases). Germline loops: CDR1 MGHRA, CDR2 YSYEKL. The CDR3 spans 13 residues. V was pared by 4 bases and J by 5 bases, with 11 bases between. This chain's CDR3 is CASSPLEGTEAFF. The CDR3 DNA reads TGCGCCAGCAGCCCCCTCGAGGGGACTGAAGCTTTCTTT.

J is TRBJ2-1 and V is TRBV7-8; 8 bases align to TRBD2. The CDR3 is made up of 14 amino acids. V dropped 5 bases and J dropped 6; count of bases not matched to a gene: 6. Germline-derived CDR1 and CDR2 are SGHVS and FQNEAQ. DNA of the CDR3: TGTGCCAGCAGCCCGGGACTAGTGAGCAATGAGCAGTTCTTC. Translating it yields CASSPGLVSNEQFF.

The CDR3 bases are TGTGCCAGCAAATTACAGGGGGCGAGGACTTCGGCTTTCTTT. Protein sequence: CASKLQGARTSAFF. This chain connects TRBV28 to TRBJ1-1; TRBD1 aligns across 9 bases. Trimming took 7 bases from V and 11 from J; bases not matched to a gene: 14. Germline V CDR1 and CDR2: MDHEN, SYDVKM. This CDR3 contains 14 residues.

The CDR3 DNA follows: TGCGCCAGCAGCCAAGTGCCTAGCGGGGGGGGGCTCACAGATACGCAGTATTTT. Protein sequence: CASSQVPSGGGLTDTQYF. This chain joins TRBV4-1 and TRBJ2-3, with 12 bases fitting TRBD2. V was clipped by 1 base and J by 2 bases; unmatched bases: 7. The CDR3 spans 18 residues. CDR1 MGHRA and CDR2 YSYEKL come from the germline V gene.

V is TRBV11-2 and J is TRBJ2-7; TRBD1 is a possible D gene (6 bases). The ends were cut back, 5 bases at V and 2 bases at J, with 16 bases in the middle. Germline lookup yields CDR1 SGHAT and CDR2 FQNNGV. CDR3 length equals 15 residues. This CDR3 is CASSQLVGAPYEQYV. The DNA of the CDR3 is TGTGCCAGCAGCCAGCTGGTGGGGGCCCCCTACGAGCAGTACGTC.

This clone was recorded once. The chain employs TRBV4-2 and TRBJ2-2; 7 bases match TRBD2. The CDR3 length is 16 residues. V shed 2 bases, J shed 5 bases, and the junction held 8 bases outside the gene matches. The germline CDR1 and CDR2 sequences are LGHNA and YNFKEQ. The CDR3 DNA sequence: TGTGCCAGCAGCCAAACGATCGGGGGGTCGACCGGGGAGCTGTTTTTT. Translation gives CASSQTIGGSTGELFF.

In its sample, this clone ranks as medium-sized. The chain recombines TRBV7-6 with TRBJ2-7; D may match TRBD1 or TRBD2 (5 bases each). The length of the CDR3 is 13 residues. V was clipped by 4 bases and J by 3 bases, with 10 bases between them. CDR1 is SGHVS and CDR2 is FNYEAQ in the germline V gene. CDR3 in DNA: TGTGCCAGCAGCTCGGGACCTAACTACGAGCAGTACTTC. Amino acid sequence: CASSSGPNYEQYF.

This chain joins TRBV5-5 and TRBJ1-2, with D maybe TRBD1 (5 bases). Per germline, CDR1 SGHKS and CDR2 YYEKEE (reference sequence). Trimming cost V 0 bases and J 3 bases, with 18 bases left between them. CDR3 length: 17 amino acids. CDR3 sequence reads: CASSLEWEGPTHYGYTF. CDR3 nucleotide sequence: TGTGCCAGCAGCTTGGAGTGGGAGGGGCCGACTCACTATGGCTACACCTTC.

This chain connects TRBV19 to TRBJ1-2; 10 nucleotides match TRBD1. The CDR3 runs to 13 residues. CDR1 and CDR2 from the germline V gene are LNHDA and SQIVND (reference sequence). Unmatched junction bases numbered 6, after V lost 6 bases and J lost 8 bases. CDR3 sequence (DNA): TGTGCCAGTAGCCTCGGGACAGGGGACGGCTACACCTTC. Translated, it gives CASSLGTGDGYTF. The full variable domain, in which reference TRBV19 and TRBJ1-2 provide the parts outside the CDR3, is DGGITQSPKYLFRKEGQNVTLSCEQNLNHDAMYWYRQDPGQGLRLIYYSQIVNDFQKGDIAEGYSVSREKKESFPLTVTSAQKNPTAFYLCASSLGTGDGYTFGSGTRLTVV.

The chain has TRBV4-1 and TRBJ2-1; no clear D gene. CDR3 length: 14 residues. Trimming cost V 0 bases and J 4 bases, with 7 bases left between them. Germline CDR1 and CDR2: MGHRA and YSYEKL. CDR3 in amino acids: CASSQEGPYNEQFF. As DNA, the CDR3 is TGCGCCAGCAGCCAAGAAGGACCTTACAATGAGCAGTTCTTC.

This clone was recorded only once. The V and J genes are TRBV9 and TRBJ2-3, with D unclear. The CDR3 loop spans 14 amino acids. V lost 0 bases to trimming and J lost 0 bases, with 5 bases between them. The V gene's germline CDR1 is SGDLS and CDR2 YYNGEE. CDR3 DNA sequence: TGTGCCAGCAGCGTAGCCGGGAGCACAGATACGCAGTATTTT. Translation: CASSVAGSTDTQYF.

V gene TRBV6-5 combines with J gene TRBJ2-7; TRBD2 agrees at 7 bases. V dropped 4 bases and J dropped 0; count of bases not matched to a gene: 9. Germline CDR1 is MNHEY and CDR2 is SVGAGI. CDR3 length equals 16 residues. CDR3 coding DNA: TGTGCCAGCAGTTTAGACCGGGACTATAGCTCCTACGAGCAGTACTTC. It translates to CASSLDRDYSSYEQYF.

This clone was counted once. This chain uses TRBV28 with TRBJ1-2; 7 bases align to TRBD1. Per the germline V gene, CDR1 is MDHEN and CDR2 is SYDVKM. This CDR3 is 16 amino acids long. Unmatched junction bases numbered 12, after V lost 4 bases and J lost 4 bases. The CDR3 is CASSSFAGTATYGYTF. CDR3 coding DNA: TGTGCCAGCAGTTCATTCGCCGGGACAGCGACCTATGGCTACACCTTC.

This clone was observed a single time. The chain recombines TRBV19 with TRBJ1-1; the match to TRBD1 covers 12 bases. V shed 3 bases, J shed 3 bases, and the junction held 5 bases outside the gene matches. CDR1 is LNHDA, CDR2 SQIVND, per germline (reference sequence). CDR3 length equals 16 residues. This CDR3 reads CASSMWGQGAYTEAFF. The CDR3 bases are TGTGCCAGTAGTATGTGGGGACAGGGGGCTTACACTGAAGCTTTCTTT. Using reference TRBV19 and TRBJ1-1 for the parts outside the CDR3, the full variable domain is DGGITQSPKYLFRKEGQNVTLSCEQNLNHDAMYWYRQDPGQGLRLIYYSQIVNDFQKGDIAEGYSVSREKKESFPLTVTSAQKNPTAFYLCASSMWGQGAYTEAFFGQGTRLTVV.

This chain connects TRBV9 to TRBJ2-5; 8 bases match TRBD1. V shed 4 bases and J 1 base; nucleotides not matched to a gene: 15. The length of the CDR3 is 18 residues. Germline-derived CDR1 and CDR2 are SGDLS and YYNGEE. The CDR3 spells CASSLPGGRENPQETQYF. The CDR3 bases are TGTGCCAGCAGCCTACCAGGGGGCAGGGAAAATCCCCAAGAGACCCAGTACTTC. Full variable domain (remainder filled in from reference TRBV9 and TRBJ2-5): DSGVTQTPKHLITATGQRVTLRCSPRSGDLSVYWYQQSLDQGLQFLIQYYNGEERAKGNILERFSAQQFPDLHSELNLSSLELGDSALYFCASSLPGGRENPQETQYFGPGTRLLVL.

The J gene is TRBJ1-4, the V gene TRBV7-9; 9 nucleotides line up with TRBD1. V was pared by 5 bases and J by 6 bases, with 10 bases of the junction left unmatched. Germline V CDR1 and CDR2: SEHNR, FQNEAQ (reference sequence). This CDR3 comprises 16 residues. CDR3 region: CASSDPEGQGHEKLFF. In nucleotides, the CDR3 is TGTGCCAGCAGCGACCCCGAGGGACAGGGTCATGAAAAACTGTTTTTT.

The chain is built from TRBV21-1 and TRBJ1-2. TRBV21-1 is shown as a pseudogene. There are 14 residues in the CDR3. CDR3 DNA sequence: TGTGCCAGCAGCAAAGTTGAGGACCTCTATGGCTACACCTTC. Amino acid sequence: CASSKVEDLYGYTF.

J is TRBJ2-7 and V is TRBV6-5, with a tentative D call TRBD1 (5 bases). Germline V lookup: CDR1 MNHEY, CDR2 SVGAGI. Trimming removed 4 bases at V and 4 bases at J, with 17 bases between. The CDR3 totals 15 residues. The CDR3 DNA sequence: TGTGCCAGCAGTTCCCCCGCTGGACACCTTTACGAGCAGTACTTC. It specifies CASSSPAGHLYEQYF.

This clone occurred once. The chain employs TRBV7-9 and TRBJ1-2; 7 positions agree with TRBD1. CDR3 size: 14 residues. The germline gives CDR1 SEHNR, CDR2 FQNEAQ (reference sequence). V dropped 4 bases and J dropped 14; count of bases not matched to a gene: 16. The CDR3 region is CASSSSGTVGDKTF. The CDR3 nucleotides read TGTGCCAGCAGCTCCTCCGGGACAGTGGGGGATAAGACCTTC.

The chain recombines TRBV28 with TRBJ2-7; no firm D call. The CDR3 totals 15 residues. Between the trimmed V and J ends, which lost 3 bases and 7 bases, there was a span of 19 bases. Per germline, CDR1 MDHEN and CDR2 SYDVKM. CDR3 sequence reads: CASSLVPESAYEQYF. Here the CDR3 DNA reads TGTGCCAGCAGTTTGGTTCCCGAGAGCGCTTATGAGCAGTACTTC.

This chain joins TRBV4-3 and TRBJ2-1; unclear D gene. The CDR3 is made up of 13 amino acids. Trimming cost V 3 bases and J 7 bases, with 10 bases left between them. Germline CDR1 and CDR2: LGHNA and YSLEER. CDR3 sequence (DNA): TGCGCCAGCAGCCATGCCATGGTAAATGAGCAGTTCTTC. This gives the protein CASSHAMVNEQFF.

This chain connects TRBV29-1 to TRBJ2-2; tentatively, D is TRBD1 (5 bases). Germline CDR1 is SQVTM and CDR2 is ANQGSEA. This CDR3 has 13 residues. V shed 3 bases and J shed 4 bases, with 9 bases lying between them. The CDR3 DNA is TGCAGCGTTGATGGCCAGGGCACCGGGGAGCTGTTTTTT. As protein: CSVDGQGTGELFF.

The chain recombines TRBV19 with TRBJ1-1, with TRBD1 as a possible D gene (6 bases). The germline CDR1 and CDR2 sequences are LNHDA and SQIVND (reference sequence). This CDR3 is 16 amino acids long. Trimming removed 5 bases from V and 0 bases from J, with 16 bases in between. The CDR3 spells CASSVGQTPMNTEAFF. The CDR3 bases are TGTGCCAGTAGTGTCGGACAGACTCCGATGAACACTGAAGCTTTCTTT.

J is TRBJ2-7 and V is TRBV6-1; D uncertain. The CDR3 has 14 amino acids. In germline, CDR1 is MNHNS, CDR2 SASEGT. V shed 2 bases and J shed 0 bases, with 8 bases lying between them. The CDR3 region is CASSEPTVSYEQYF. CDR3 in DNA: TGTGCCAGCAGTGAACCCACAGTCTCCTACGAGCAGTACTTC.

The chain joins TRBV27 to TRBJ1-1; no clear D gene. V was clipped by 0 bases and J by 0 bases, with 8 bases between them. Germline CDR1 and CDR2: MNHEY and SMNVEV (reference sequence). CDR3 length: 15 residues. CDR3 coding DNA: TGTGCCAGCAGTTTATCATTAGTCCTGAACACTGAAGCTTTCTTT. This codes for CASSLSLVLNTEAFF.

The J gene is TRBJ2-7, the V gene TRBV7-9; 8 bases map to TRBD2. J was trimmed by 2 bases and V by 2 bases; bases with no gene match: 5. The CDR3 runs to 15 residues. Germline CDR1 is SEHNR and CDR2 is FQNEAQ (reference sequence). CDR3 sequence reads: CASSLSGGLAYEQYF. The CDR3 DNA reads TGTGCCAGCAGCTTATCGGGGGGGCTAGCCTACGAGCAGTACTTC.